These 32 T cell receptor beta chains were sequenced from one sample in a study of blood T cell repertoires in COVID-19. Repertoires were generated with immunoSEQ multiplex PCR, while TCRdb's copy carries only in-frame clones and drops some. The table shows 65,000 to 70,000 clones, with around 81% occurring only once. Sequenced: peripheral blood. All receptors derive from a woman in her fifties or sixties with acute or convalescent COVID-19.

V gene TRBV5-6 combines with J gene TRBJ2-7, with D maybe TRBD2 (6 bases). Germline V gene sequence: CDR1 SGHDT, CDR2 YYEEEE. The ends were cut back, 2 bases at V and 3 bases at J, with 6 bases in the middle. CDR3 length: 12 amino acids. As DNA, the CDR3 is TGTGCCAGCAGCTTCGGGGGCTACGAGCAGTACTTC. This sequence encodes CASSFGGYEQYF.

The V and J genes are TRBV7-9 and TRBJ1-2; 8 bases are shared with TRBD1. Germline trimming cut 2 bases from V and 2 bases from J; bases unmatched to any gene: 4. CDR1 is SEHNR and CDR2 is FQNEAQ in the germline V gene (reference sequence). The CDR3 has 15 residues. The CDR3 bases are TGTGCCAGCAGCTTAACAGGGGGGTCGAACTATGGCTACACCTTC. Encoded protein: CASSLTGGSNYGYTF.

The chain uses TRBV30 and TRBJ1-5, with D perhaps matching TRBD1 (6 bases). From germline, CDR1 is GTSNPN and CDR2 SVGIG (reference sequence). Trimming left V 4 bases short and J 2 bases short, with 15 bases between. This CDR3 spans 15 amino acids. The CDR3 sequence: CAWKGAQGGNQPQHF. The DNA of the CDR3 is TGTGCCTGGAAGGGTGCACAGGGCGGCAATCAGCCCCAGCATTTT. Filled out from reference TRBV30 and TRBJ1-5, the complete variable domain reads SQTIHQWPATLVQPVGSPLSLECTVEGTSNPNLYWYRQAAGRGLQLLFYSVGIGQISSEVPQNLSASRPQDRQFILSSKKLLLSDSGFYLCAWKGAQGGNQPQHFGDGTRLSIL.

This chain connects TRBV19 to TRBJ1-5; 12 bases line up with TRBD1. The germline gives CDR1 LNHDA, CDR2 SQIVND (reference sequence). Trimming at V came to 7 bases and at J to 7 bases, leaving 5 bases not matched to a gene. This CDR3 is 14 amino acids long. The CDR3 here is CASTGTGGDQPQHF. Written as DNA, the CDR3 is TGTGCCAGTACTGGGACAGGGGGCGACCAGCCCCAGCATTTT.

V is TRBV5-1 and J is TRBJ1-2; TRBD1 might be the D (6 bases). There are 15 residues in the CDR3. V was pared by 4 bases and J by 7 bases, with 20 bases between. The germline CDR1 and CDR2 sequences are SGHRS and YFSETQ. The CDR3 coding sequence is TGCGCCAGCAGCCCCGTCGGGGGGCGAGATCTTGGCTACACCTTC. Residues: CASSPVGGRDLGYTF. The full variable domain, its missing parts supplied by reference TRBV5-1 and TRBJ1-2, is KAGVTQTPRYLIKTRGQQVTLSCSPISGHRSVSWYQQTPGQGLQFLFEYFSETQRNKGNFPGRFSGRQFSNSRSEMNVSTLELGDSALYLCASSPVGGRDLGYTFGSGTRLTVV.

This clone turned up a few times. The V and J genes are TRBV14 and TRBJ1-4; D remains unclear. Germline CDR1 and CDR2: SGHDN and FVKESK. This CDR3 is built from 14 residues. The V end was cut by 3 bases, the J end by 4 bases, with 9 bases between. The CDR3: CASSHRGINEKLFF. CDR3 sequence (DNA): TGTGCCAGCAGCCACCGCGGGATTAATGAAAAACTGTTTTTT.

CDR3 DNA: TGTGCCACCAGCAGAACTCAGAGGGATTCACCCCTCCACTTT. It codes for CATSRTQRDSPLHF. The rearrangement joins TRBV15 to TRBJ1-6; D gene uncertain. Germline V gene sequence: CDR1 LNHNV, CDR2 YYDKDF (reference sequence). The V gene lost 2 bases and the J gene lost 8 bases, with 10 bases spanning the gap. The CDR3 is made up of 14 amino acids.

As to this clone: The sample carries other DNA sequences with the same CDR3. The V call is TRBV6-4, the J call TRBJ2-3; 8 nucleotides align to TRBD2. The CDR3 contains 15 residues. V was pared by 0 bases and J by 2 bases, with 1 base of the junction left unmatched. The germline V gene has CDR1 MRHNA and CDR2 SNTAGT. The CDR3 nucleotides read TGTGCCAGCAGTGACTCCGGGGGGGCCACAGATACGCAGTATTTT. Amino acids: CASSDSGGATDTQYF.

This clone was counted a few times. The CDR3 region has the DNA TGTGCCAGCAGTTTTAGCCACGAAGCTTTCTTT. Translated, it gives CASSFSHEAFF. The V gene is TRBV6-6, the J gene TRBJ1-1; D gene unclear. The CDR3 loop spans 11 amino acids. The V and J ends lost 4 bases and 8 bases respectively, with 8 bases between them. CDR1 is MNHNY, CDR2 SVGAGI, per germline (reference sequence).

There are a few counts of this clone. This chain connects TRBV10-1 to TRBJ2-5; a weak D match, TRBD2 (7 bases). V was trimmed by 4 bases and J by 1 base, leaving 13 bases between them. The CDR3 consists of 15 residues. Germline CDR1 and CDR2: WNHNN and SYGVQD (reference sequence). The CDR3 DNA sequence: TGCGCCAGCAGTGTAGCCGGGGGGCCCCAAGAGACCCAGTACTTC. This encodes CASSVAGGPQETQYF.

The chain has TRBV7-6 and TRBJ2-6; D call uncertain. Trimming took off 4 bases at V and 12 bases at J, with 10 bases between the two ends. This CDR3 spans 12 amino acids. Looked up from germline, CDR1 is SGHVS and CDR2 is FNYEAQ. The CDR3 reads CASSSALSVLTF. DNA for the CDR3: TGTGCCAGCAGCTCCGCTCTCAGCGTCCTGACTTTC. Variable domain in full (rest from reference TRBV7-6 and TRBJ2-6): GAGVSQSPRYKVTKRGQDVALRCDPISGHVSLYWYRQALGQGPEFLTYFNYEAQQDKSGLPNDRFSAERPEGSISTLTIQRTEQRDSAMYRCASSSALSVLTFGAGSRLTVL.

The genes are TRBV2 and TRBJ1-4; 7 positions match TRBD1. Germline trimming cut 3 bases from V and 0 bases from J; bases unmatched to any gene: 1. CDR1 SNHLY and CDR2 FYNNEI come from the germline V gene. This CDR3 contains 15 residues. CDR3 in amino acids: CASSDQGATNEKLFF. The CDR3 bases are TGTGCCAGCAGTGACCAGGGGGCAACTAATGAAAAACTGTTTTTT. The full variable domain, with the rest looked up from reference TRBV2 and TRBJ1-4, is EPEVTQTPSHQVTQMGQEVILRCVPISNHLYFYWYRQILGQKVEFLVSFYNNEISEKSEIFDDQFSVERPDGSNFTLKIRSTKLEDSAMYFCASSDQGATNEKLFFGSGTQLSVL.

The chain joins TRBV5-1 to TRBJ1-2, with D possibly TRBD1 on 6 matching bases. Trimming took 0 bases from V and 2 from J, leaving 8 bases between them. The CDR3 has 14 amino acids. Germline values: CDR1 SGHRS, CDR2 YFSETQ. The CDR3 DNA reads TGCGCCAGCAGCTTGGAACAGGGAAACTATGGCTACACCTTC. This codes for CASSLEQGNYGYTF.

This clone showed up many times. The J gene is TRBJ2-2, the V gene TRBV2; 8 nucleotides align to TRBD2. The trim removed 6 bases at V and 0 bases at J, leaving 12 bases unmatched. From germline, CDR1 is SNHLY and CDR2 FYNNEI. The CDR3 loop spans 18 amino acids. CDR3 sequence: CASSLRGASGSNTGELFF. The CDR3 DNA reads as TGTGCCAGCAGCCTTCGGGGGGCTAGCGGGTCGAACACCGGGGAGCTGTTTTTT.

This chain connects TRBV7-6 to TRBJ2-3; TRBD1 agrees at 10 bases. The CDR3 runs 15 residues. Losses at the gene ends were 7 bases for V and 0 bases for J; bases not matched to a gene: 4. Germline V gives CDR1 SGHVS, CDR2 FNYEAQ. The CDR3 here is CASKRQGASTDTQYF. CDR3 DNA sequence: TGTGCCAGCAAGAGACAGGGGGCTAGCACAGATACGCAGTATTTT.

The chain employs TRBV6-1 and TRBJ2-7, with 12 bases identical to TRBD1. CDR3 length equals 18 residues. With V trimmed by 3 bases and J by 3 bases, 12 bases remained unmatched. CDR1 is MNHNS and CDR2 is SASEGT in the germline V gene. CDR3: CASSDGTGGPSSFYEQYF. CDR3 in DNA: TGTGCCAGCAGTGACGGGACAGGGGGCCCCTCTTCTTTCTACGAGCAGTACTTC.

DNA for the CDR3: TGTGCCAGCAGTCGACAGGGGGCGGGCACAGATACGCAGTATTTT. As protein: CASSRQGAGTDTQYF. The chain uses TRBV11-1 and TRBJ2-3; 10 bases map to TRBD1. Looked up from germline, CDR1 is SGHAT and CDR2 is FQDESV (reference sequence). The CDR3 totals 15 residues. The V segment lost 6 bases and the J segment 1 base; nucleotides outside the gene matches: 4.

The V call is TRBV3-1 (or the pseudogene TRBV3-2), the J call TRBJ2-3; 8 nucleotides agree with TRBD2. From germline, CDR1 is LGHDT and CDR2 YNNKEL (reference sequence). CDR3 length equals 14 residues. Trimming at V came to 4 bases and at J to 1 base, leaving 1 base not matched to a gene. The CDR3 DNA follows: TGTGCCAGCAGCCCGGGACTAGGCACAGATACGCAGTATTTT. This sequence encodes CASSPGLGTDTQYF.

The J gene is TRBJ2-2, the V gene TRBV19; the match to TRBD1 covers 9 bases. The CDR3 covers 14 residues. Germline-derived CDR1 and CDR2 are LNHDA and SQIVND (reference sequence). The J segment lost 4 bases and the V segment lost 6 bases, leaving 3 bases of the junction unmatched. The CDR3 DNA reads TGTGCCAGTAGACTGACAGGGGGCACCGGGGAGCTGTTTTTT. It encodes CASRLTGGTGELFF.

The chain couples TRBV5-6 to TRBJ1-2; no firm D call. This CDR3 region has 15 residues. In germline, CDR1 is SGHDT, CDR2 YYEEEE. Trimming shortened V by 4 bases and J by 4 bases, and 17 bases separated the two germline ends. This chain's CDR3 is CASSPIELSRYGYTF. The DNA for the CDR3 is TGTGCCAGCAGCCCCATAGAACTAAGTCGCTATGGCTACACCTTC.

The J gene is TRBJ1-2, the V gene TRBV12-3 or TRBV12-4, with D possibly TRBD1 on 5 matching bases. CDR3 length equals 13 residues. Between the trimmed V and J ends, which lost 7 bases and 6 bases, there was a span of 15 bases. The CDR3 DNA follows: TGTGCCAGCACCCGACAGTCAACGAATGGCTACACCTTC. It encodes CASTRQSTNGYTF.

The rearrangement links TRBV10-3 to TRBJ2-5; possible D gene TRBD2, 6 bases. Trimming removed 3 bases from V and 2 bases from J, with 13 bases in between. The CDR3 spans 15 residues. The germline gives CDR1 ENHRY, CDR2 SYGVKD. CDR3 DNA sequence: TGTGCCATCAGTGACGGCCCAGCGGGTCAAGAGACCCAGTACTTC. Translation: CAISDGPAGQETQYF.

CDR3 nucleotides: TGTGCCAGCAGCTCGACTAGCGGGGGGCGAGATACGCAGTATTTT. It encodes CASSSTSGGRDTQYF. The J gene is TRBJ2-3, the V gene TRBV7-9; 13 nucleotides agree with TRBD2. The CDR3 spans 15 residues. V was pared by 4 bases and J by 5 bases, with 3 bases of the junction left unmatched. CDR1 SEHNR and CDR2 FQNEAQ come from the germline V gene (reference sequence).

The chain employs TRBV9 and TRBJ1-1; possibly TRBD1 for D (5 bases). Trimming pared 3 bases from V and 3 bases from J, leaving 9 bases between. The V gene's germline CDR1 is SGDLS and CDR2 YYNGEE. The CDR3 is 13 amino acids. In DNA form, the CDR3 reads TGTGCCAGCAGCGGCACAGGAGACACTGAAGCTTTCTTT. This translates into CASSGTGDTEAFF.

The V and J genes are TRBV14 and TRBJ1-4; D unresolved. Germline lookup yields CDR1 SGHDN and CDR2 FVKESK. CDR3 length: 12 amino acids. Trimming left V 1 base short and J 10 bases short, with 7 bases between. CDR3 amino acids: CASSQGGRKLFF. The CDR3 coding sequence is TGTGCCAGCAGCCAAGGAGGGAGAAAACTGTTTTTT.

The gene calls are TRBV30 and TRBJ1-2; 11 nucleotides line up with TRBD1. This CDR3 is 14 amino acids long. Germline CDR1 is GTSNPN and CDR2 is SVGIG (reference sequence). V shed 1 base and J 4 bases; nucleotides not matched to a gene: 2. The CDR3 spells CAWSGGTGGYGYTF. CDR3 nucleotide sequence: TGTGCCTGGAGTGGGGGGACAGGGGGCTATGGCTACACCTTC.

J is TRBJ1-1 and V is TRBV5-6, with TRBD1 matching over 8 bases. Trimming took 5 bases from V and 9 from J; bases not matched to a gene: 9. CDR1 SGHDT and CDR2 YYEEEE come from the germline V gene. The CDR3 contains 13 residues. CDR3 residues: CASRFGQGGQAFF. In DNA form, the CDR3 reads TGTGCCAGCAGATTTGGACAGGGAGGGCAAGCTTTCTTT.

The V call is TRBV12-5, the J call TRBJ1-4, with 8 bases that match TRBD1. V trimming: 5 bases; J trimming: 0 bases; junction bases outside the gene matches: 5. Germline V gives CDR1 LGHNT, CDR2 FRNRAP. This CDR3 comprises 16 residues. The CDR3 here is CASGHRGRTTNEKLFF. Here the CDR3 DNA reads TGTGCTAGTGGTCACAGGGGGAGGACAACTAATGAAAAACTGTTTTTT.

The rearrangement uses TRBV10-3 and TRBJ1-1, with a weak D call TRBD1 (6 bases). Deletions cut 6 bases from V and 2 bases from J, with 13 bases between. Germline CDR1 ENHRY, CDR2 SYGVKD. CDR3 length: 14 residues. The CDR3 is CAIRTRQDNTEAFF. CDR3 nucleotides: TGTGCCATCAGGACGCGACAGGACAACACTGAAGCTTTCTTT.

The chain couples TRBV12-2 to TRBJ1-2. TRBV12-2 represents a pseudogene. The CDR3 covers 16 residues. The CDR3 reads CASRLEAPGRRGGYTF. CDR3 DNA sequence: TGTGCAAGTCGCTTAGAAGCACCGGGGAGGAGGGGTGGCTACACCTTC.

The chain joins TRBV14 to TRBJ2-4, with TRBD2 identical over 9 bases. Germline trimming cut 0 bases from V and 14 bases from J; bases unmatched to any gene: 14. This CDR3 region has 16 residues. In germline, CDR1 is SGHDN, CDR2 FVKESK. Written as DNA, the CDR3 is TGTGCCAGCAGCCAAGAGAGGGTAGGAGCGGGGGGTCGTGAGTACTTC. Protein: CASSQERVGAGGREYF.

The CDR3 sequence: CASSPFEGLQETQYF. The DNA for the CDR3 is TGTGCCAGCTCACCCTTTGAGGGACTCCAAGAGACCCAGTACTTC. V and J are TRBV18 and TRBJ2-5; a weak D match, TRBD2 (6 bases). Germline CDR1 KGHSH, CDR2 LQKENI. The CDR3 is 15 amino acids. Trimming pared 3 bases from V and 1 base from J, leaving 12 bases between.